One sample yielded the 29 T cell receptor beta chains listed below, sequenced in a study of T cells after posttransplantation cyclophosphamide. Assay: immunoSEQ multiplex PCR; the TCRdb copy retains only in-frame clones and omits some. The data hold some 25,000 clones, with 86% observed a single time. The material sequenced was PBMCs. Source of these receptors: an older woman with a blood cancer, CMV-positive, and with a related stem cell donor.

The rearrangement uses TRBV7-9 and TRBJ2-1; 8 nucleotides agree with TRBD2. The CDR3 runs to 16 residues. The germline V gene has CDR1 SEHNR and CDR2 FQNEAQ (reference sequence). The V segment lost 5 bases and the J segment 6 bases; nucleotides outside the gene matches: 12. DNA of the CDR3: TGTGCCAGCAGCATATCCTTAGCGGGACTCCTCAATGAGCAGTTCTTC. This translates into CASSISLAGLLNEQFF.

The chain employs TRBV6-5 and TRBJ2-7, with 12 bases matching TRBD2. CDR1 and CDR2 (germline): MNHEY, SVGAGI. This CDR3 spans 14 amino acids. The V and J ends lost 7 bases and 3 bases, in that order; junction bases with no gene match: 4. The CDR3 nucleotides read TGTGCCAGCAAGAGGGGACTAGCGGGCTACGAGCAGTACTTC. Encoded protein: CASKRGLAGYEQYF.

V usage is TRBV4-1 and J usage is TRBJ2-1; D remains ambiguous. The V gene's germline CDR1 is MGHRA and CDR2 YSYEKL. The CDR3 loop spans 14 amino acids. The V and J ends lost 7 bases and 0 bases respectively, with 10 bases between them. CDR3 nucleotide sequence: TGCGCCAGCAAGACGACTCGCTCCTACAATGAGCAGTTCTTC. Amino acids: CASKTTRSYNEQFF.

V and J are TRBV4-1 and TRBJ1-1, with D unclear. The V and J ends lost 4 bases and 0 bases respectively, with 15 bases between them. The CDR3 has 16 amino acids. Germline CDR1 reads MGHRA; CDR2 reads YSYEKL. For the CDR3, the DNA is TGCGCCAGCAGCCGAGATCTGGCGGCTATGAACACTGAAGCTTTCTTT. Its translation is CASSRDLAAMNTEAFF.

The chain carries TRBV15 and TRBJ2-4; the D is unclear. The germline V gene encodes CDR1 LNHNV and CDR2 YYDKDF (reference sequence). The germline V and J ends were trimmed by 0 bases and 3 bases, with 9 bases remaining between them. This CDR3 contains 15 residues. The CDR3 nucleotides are TGTGCCACCAGCAGAGATTTCGGTCTCAAAAACATTCAGTACTTC. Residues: CATSRDFGLKNIQYF.

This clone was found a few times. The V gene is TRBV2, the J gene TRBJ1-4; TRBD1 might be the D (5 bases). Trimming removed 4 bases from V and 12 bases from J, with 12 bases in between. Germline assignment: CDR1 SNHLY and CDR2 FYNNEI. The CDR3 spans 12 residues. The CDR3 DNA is TGTGCCAGCAGTGGGACAACACTGGAACTGTTTTTT. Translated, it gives CASSGTTLELFF.

This CDR3 reads CASSLRTTEAFF. The CDR3 DNA is TGTGCCAGCAGCTTACGGACAACTGAAGCTTTCTTT. V usage is TRBV7-9 and J usage is TRBJ1-1; the D gene is possibly TRBD1 (5 bases). The CDR3 length is 12 residues. Trimming left V 2 bases short and J 5 bases short, with 6 bases between. CDR1 is SEHNR and CDR2 is FQNEAQ in the germline V gene (reference sequence). The variable domain in full, with the rest retrieved from reference TRBV7-9 and TRBJ1-1, is DTGVSQNPRHKITKRGQNVTFRCDPISEHNRLYWYRQTLGQGPEFLTYFQNEAQLEKSRLLSDRFSAERPKGSFSTLEIQRTEQGDSAMYLCASSLRTTEAFFGQGTRLTVV.

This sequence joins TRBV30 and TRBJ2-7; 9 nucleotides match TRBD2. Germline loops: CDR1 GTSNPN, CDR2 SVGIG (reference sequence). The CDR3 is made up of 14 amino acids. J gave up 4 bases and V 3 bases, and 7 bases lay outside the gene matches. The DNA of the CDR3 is TGTGCCTGGAGGTTTAGCGGGAGTCGGTACGAGCAGTACTTC. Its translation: CAWRFSGSRYEQYF.

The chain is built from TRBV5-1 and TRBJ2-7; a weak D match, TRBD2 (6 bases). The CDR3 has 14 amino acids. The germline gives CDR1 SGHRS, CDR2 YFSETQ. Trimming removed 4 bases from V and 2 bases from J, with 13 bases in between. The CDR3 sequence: CASSAEGRPYEQYF. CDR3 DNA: TGCGCCAGCAGCGCGGAGGGGAGACCCTACGAGCAGTACTTC. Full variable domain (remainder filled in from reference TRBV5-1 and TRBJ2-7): KAGVTQTPRYLIKTRGQQVTLSCSPISGHRSVSWYQQTPGQGLQFLFEYFSETQRNKGNFPGRFSGRQFSNSRSEMNVSTLELGDSALYLCASSAEGRPYEQYFGPGTRLTVT.

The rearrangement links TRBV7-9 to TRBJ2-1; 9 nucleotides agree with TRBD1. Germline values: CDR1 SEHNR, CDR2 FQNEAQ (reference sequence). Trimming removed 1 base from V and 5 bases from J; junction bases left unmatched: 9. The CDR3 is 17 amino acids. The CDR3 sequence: CASSLGQGVVQNNEQFF. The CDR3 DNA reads TGTGCCAGCAGCTTAGGACAGGGGGTAGTCCAAAACAATGAGCAGTTCTTC.

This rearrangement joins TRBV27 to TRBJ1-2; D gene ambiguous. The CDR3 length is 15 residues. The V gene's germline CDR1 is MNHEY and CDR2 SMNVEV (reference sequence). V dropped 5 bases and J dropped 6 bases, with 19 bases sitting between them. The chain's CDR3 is CASSPGEGLSHGYTF. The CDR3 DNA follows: TGTGCCAGCAGTCCCGGGGAAGGGCTTTCCCATGGCTACACCTTC.

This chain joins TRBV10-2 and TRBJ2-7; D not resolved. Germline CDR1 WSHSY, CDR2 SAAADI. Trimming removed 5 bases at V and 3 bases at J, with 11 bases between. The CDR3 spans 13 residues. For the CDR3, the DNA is TGCGCCAGCAGTTTGGCCAGTGACTACGAGCAGTACTTC. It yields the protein CASSLASDYEQYF.

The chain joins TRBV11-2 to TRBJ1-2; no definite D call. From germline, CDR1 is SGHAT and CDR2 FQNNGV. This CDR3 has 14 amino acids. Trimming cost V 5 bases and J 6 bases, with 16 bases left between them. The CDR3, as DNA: TGTGCCAGCAGCCCGGGGTGGTGGCGGGATGGCTACACCTTC. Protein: CASSPGWWRDGYTF.

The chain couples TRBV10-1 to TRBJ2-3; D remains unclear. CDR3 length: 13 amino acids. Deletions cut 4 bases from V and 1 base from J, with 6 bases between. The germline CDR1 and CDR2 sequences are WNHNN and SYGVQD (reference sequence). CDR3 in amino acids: CASSVYGTDTQYF. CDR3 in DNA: TGCGCCAGCAGTGTCTACGGCACAGATACGCAGTATTTT.

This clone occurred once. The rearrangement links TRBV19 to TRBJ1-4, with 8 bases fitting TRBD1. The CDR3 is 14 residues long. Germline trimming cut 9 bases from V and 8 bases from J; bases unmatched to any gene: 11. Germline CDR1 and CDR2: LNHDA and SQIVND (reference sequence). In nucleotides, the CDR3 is TGTGCCAGCCGAGGGGGCAGGGGGCGGGAAAAACTGTTTTTT. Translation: CASRGGRGREKLFF.

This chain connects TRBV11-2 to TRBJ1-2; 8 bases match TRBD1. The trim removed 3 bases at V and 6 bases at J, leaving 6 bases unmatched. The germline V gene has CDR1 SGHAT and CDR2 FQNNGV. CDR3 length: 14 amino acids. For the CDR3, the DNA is TGTGCCAGCAGCTTCCAACTACAGGGGGATGGCTACACCTTC. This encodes CASSFQLQGDGYTF.

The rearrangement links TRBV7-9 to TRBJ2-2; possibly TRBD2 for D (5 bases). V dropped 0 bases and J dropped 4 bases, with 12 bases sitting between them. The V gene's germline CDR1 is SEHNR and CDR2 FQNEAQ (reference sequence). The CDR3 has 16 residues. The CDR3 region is CASSLAAQRSTGELFF. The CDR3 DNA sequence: TGTGCCAGCAGCTTAGCGGCCCAGCGGAGCACCGGGGAGCTGTTTTTT.

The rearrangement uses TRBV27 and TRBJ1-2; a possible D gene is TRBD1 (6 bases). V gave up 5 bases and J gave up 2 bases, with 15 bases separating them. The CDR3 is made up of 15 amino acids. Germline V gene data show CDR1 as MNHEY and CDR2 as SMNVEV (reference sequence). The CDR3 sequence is CASSTGSTGNYGYTF. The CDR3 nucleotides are TGTGCCAGCAGTACGGGATCTACAGGGAACTATGGCTACACCTTC.

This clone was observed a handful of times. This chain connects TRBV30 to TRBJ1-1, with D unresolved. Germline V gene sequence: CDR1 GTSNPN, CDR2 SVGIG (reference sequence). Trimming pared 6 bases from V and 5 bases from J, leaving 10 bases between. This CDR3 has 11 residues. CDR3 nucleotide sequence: TGTGCCTGCCAACGAGGGACTGAAGCTTTCTTT. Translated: CACQRGTEAFF.

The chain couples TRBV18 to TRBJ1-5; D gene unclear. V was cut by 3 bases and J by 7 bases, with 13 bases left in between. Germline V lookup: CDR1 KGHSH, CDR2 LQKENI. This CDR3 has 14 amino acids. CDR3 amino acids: CASSPESQTQPQHF. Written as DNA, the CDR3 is TGTGCCAGCTCACCGGAGAGTCAGACCCAGCCCCAGCATTTT. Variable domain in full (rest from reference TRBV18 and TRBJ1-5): NAGVMQNPRHLVRRRGQEARLRCSPMKGHSHVYWYRQLPEEGLKFMVYLQKENIIDESGMPKERFSAEFPKEGPSILRIQQVVRGDSAAYFCASSPESQTQPQHFGDGTRLSIL.

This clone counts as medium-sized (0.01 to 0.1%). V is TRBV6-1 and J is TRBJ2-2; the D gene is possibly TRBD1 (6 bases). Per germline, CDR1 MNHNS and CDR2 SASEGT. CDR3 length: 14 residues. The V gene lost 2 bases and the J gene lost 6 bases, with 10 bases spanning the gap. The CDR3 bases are TGTGCCAGCAGTGAACTAGCAGGGGCCGGGGAGCTGTTTTTT. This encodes CASSELAGAGELFF.

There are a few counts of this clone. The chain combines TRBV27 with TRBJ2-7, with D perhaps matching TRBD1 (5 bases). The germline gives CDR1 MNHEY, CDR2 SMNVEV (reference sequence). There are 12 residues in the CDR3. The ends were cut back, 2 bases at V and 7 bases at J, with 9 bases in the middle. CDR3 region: CASSLRGGEQYF. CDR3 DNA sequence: TGTGCCAGCAGTTTAAGGGGTGGAGAGCAGTACTTC.

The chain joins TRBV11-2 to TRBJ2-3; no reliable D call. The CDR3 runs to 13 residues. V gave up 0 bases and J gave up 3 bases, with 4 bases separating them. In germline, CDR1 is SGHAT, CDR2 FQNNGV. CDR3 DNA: TGTGCCAGCAGCTTAGATAGAACAGATACGCAGTATTTT. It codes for CASSLDRTDTQYF. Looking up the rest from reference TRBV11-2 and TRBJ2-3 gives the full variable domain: EAGVAQSPRYKIIEKRQSVAFWCNPISGHATLYWYQQILGQGPKLLIQFQNNGVVDDSQLPKDRFSAERLKGVDSTLKIQPAKLEDSAVYLCASSLDRTDTQYFGPGTRLTVL.

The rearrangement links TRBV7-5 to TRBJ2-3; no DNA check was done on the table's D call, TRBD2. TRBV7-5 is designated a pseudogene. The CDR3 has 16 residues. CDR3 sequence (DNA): TGTGTCAGAAGCTTAGCGCGGGAGGGCCGAACAGATACGCAGTATTTT. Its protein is CVRSLAREGRTDTQYF.

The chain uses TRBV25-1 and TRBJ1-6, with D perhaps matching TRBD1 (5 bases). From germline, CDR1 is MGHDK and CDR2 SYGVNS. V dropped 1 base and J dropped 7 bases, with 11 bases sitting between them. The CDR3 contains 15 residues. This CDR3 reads CASSESRVGNSPLHF. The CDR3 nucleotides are TGTGCCAGCAGTGAATCCAGGGTTGGGAATTCACCCCTCCACTTT.

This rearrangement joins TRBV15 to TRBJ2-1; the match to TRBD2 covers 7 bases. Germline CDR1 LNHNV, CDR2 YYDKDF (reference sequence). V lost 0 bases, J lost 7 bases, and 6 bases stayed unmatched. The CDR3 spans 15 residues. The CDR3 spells CATSRDRGSENEQFF. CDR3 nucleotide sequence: TGTGCCACCAGCAGAGATCGCGGGAGTGAGAATGAGCAGTTCTTC.

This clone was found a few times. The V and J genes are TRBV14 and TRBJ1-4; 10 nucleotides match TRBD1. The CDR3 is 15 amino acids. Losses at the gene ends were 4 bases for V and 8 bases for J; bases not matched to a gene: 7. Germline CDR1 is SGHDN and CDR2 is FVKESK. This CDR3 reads CASSRWDRGGEKLFF. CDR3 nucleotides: TGTGCCAGCAGCCGTTGGGACAGGGGAGGCGAAAAACTGTTTTTT.

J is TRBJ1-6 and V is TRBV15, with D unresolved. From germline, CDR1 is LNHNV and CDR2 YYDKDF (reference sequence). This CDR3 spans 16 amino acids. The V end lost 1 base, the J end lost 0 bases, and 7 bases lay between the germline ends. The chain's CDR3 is CATSRVWSSYNSPLHF. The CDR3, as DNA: TGTGCCACCAGCAGAGTCTGGAGCTCCTATAATTCACCCCTCCACTTT.

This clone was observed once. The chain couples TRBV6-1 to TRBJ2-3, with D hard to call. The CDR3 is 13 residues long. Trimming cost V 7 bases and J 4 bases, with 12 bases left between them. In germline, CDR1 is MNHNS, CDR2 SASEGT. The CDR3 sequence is CASTHLSSDTQYF. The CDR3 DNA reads TGTGCCAGCACCCATCTCAGTTCAGATACGCAGTATTTT.